This TCR beta chain was observed in a study of control samples from healthy donors and cancer patients. The CDR3 is 17 amino acids. Trimming stripped 0 bases from V and 1 base from J, with 14 bases between. Germline V CDR1 and CDR2: SGHTA, FQGTGA. Using immunoSEQ multiplex PCR, the repertoire was profiled, and TCRdb retains in-frame clones only, with some absent. This table has 65,000 to 100,000 clones, around 87% appearing once. Sample: blood. This clonotype originated in a man between 45 and 60 years old in good health. This rearrangement joins TRBV7-3 to TRBJ2-3; TRBD1 or TRBD2 may be the D gene (6 bases each). This CDR3 is CASSLTSGGRGTDTQYF. Written as DNA, the CDR3 is TGTGCCAGCAGCTTAACTTCCGGGGGCCGGGGCACAGATACGCAGTATTTT.